Described below is a single T cell receptor beta chain sequence and its context. This sample was included in a study of identical twins. Via MiXCR, TCRdb re-called the 5' RACE reads, giving one row per CDR3 protein. The table includes approximately 220,000 distinct CDR3 sequences, 7.5% detected once. Germline V lookup: CDR1 MNHNS, CDR2 SASEGT. The CDR3 is 14 residues long. V was clipped by 5 bases and J by 4 bases, with 12 bases between them. These same records also appear under a second study, on yellow fever vaccine responses in identical twins.

Sequences were obtained from memory (CD45RO+) T cells sorted from blood. This TCR was recovered from a woman under 30 in good health. This sequence joins TRBV6-1 and TRBJ2-4; no clear D. This chain's CDR3 is CASSIGPPKNIQYF. CDR3 in DNA: TGTGCCAGCAGTATCGGACCCCCTAAAAACATTCAGTACTTC.